One sample yielded the 15 T cell receptor beta chains listed below, sequenced in a study of blood T cell repertoires in COVID-19. Clones were read by immunoSEQ multiplex PCR, and TCRdb kept only the in-frame ones, dropping some. The data show 200,000 to 250,000 clones, around 82% seen once. Sequencing was performed on peripheral blood. Source of these receptors: a woman older than 75 with acute or convalescent COVID-19.

The chain is built from TRBV18 and TRBJ1-1; D may be TRBD1 (5 bases). The V gene's germline CDR1 is KGHSH and CDR2 LQKENI. The CDR3 has 14 amino acids. Trimming stripped 5 bases from V and 2 bases from J, with 12 bases between. The CDR3 DNA sequence: TGTGCCAGCTCAACGCAGGGCTTCAACACTGAAGCTTTCTTT. This gives the protein CASSTQGFNTEAFF.

V is TRBV9 and J is TRBJ2-1; tentative D call: TRBD2 (5 bases). CDR3 length equals 14 residues. V lost 4 bases and J 8 bases, leaving 16 bases between the germline ends. Germline V lookup: CDR1 SGDLS, CDR2 YYNGEE. The CDR3 loop is CASSLQTLGDEQFF. The DNA for the CDR3 is TGTGCCAGCAGCCTACAGACCCTCGGGGATGAGCAGTTCTTC.

Worth noting for this clone: Other DNA variants within this sample encode the same CDR3. The chain couples TRBV19 to TRBJ2-3, with D possibly TRBD2 on 7 matching bases. V was clipped by 3 bases and J by 2 bases, with 21 bases between them. The CDR3 is 18 residues long. Germline values: CDR1 LNHDA, CDR2 SQIVND (reference sequence). The CDR3 protein is CASSMPLRGPQNTDTQYF. DNA for the CDR3: TGTGCCAGTAGTATGCCACTGCGGGGGCCCCAGAACACAGATACGCAGTATTTT.

The chain is built from TRBV2 and TRBJ2-7, with TRBD1 as a possible D gene (5 bases). Germline CDR1 reads SNHLY; CDR2 reads FYNNEI. This CDR3 is built from 14 residues. Trimming took off 7 bases at V and 3 bases at J, with 16 bases between the two ends. In nucleotides, the CDR3 is TGTGCCAGCATGCTTGACAGCACGGGCTACGAGCAGTACTTC. It yields the protein CASMLDSTGYEQYF.

This clone is a singleton in its sample. Other DNA sequences in the same sample also yield this CDR3. The genes are TRBV6-5 and TRBJ1-2, with 7 bases aligning to TRBD1. Trimming cost V 3 bases and J 2 bases; bases outside gene matches: 3. CDR1 and CDR2 from the germline V gene are MNHEY and SVGAGI. The CDR3 totals 14 residues. The CDR3 is CASSYGTANYGYTF. The CDR3 nucleotides read TGTGCCAGCAGTTATGGGACAGCGAACTATGGCTACACCTTC.

A single count supports this clone. This sequence joins TRBV3-1 (or the pseudogene TRBV3-2) and TRBJ2-7, with a weak D call TRBD2 (6 bases). This CDR3 region has 13 residues. V was clipped by 2 bases and J by 5 bases, with 10 bases between them. Germline assignment: CDR1 LGHDT and CDR2 YNNKEL (reference sequence). DNA of the CDR3: TGTGCCAGCAGCCAACCAGGACTAAACGAGCAGTACTTC. The encoded protein is CASSQPGLNEQYF.

The chain links TRBV7-9 to TRBJ1-5; D may be TRBD1 (6 bases). The V end was cut by 5 bases, the J end by 7 bases, with 12 bases between. CDR1 and CDR2 from the germline V gene are SEHNR and FQNEAQ (reference sequence). The CDR3 totals 13 residues. CDR3 loop: CASSRQAGQPQHF. The DNA of the CDR3 is TGTGCCAGCAGCCGACAGGCAGGACAGCCCCAGCATTTT.

This chain links TRBV7-9 with TRBJ1-2, with D possibly matching TRBD1 (6 bases). The CDR3 has 14 amino acids. Germline CDR1 SEHNR, CDR2 FQNEAQ (reference sequence). Trimming took off 1 base at V and 6 bases at J, with 12 bases between the two ends. CDR3 sequence reads: CASSLGAGDNGYTF. CDR3 nucleotide sequence: TGTGCCAGCAGCTTAGGTGCAGGGGACAATGGCTACACCTTC.

This chain uses TRBV7-2 with TRBJ1-2, with 8 bases identical to TRBD1. The CDR3 totals 16 residues. Germline lookup yields CDR1 SGHTA and CDR2 FQGNSA. With V trimmed by 3 bases and J by 7 bases, 13 bases remained unmatched. The CDR3 region is CASSFSHTGGIGGYTF. CDR3 DNA sequence: TGTGCCAGCAGCTTCTCGCATACAGGGGGTATCGGTGGCTACACCTTC. The full variable domain, with the rest looked up from reference TRBV7-2 and TRBJ1-2, is GAGVSQSPSNKVTEKGKDVELRCDPISGHTALYWYRQSLGQGLEFLIYFQGNSAPDKSGLPSDRFSAERTGGSVSTLTIQRTQQEDSAVYLCASSFSHTGGIGGYTFGSGTRLTVV.

The chain is built from TRBV19 and TRBJ2-5; the D is unclear. The CDR3 is made up of 11 amino acids. With 3 bases removed from V and 3 bases from J, the gap between germline ends came to 2 bases. Germline V lookup: CDR1 LNHDA, CDR2 SQIVND (reference sequence). The CDR3 reads CASSIKETQYF. The CDR3 DNA reads as TGTGCCAGTAGTATTAAAGAGACCCAGTACTTC.

This clone is a singleton in its sample. This rearrangement joins TRBV5-4 to TRBJ2-2, with 12 bases that match TRBD1. V trimming: 8 bases; J trimming: 6 bases; junction bases outside the gene matches: 8. This CDR3 contains 15 residues. Per the germline V gene, CDR1 is SGHNT and CDR2 is YYREEE (reference sequence). The CDR3 coding sequence is TGTGCCAGTCGACGAGGGACAGGGGGCGCCGGGGAGCTGTTTTTT. Translation: CASRRGTGGAGELFF. The complete variable domain, with remaining parts taken from reference TRBV5-4 and TRBJ2-2, reads ETGVTQSPTHLIKTRGQQVTLRCSSQSGHNTVSWYQQALGQGPQFIFQYYREEENGRGNFPPRFSGLQFPNYSSELNVNALELDDSALYLCASRRGTGGAGELFFGEGSRLTVL.

V is TRBV7-9 and J is TRBJ1-1; a weak D match, TRBD1 (5 bases). The CDR3 runs to 14 residues. V was clipped by 1 base and J by 1 base, with 7 bases between them. Germline V gene sequence: CDR1 SEHNR, CDR2 FQNEAQ (reference sequence). CDR3 sequence reads: CASSLDRTNTEAFF. In DNA, the CDR3 is TGTGCCAGCAGCTTAGACAGGACGAACACTGAAGCTTTCTTT.

The chain is built from TRBV5-1 and TRBJ2-7; D is undetermined. Trimming removed 0 bases at V and 2 bases at J, with 12 bases between. The germline V gene has CDR1 SGHRS and CDR2 YFSETQ. The CDR3 extends over 15 amino acids. Written as DNA, the CDR3 is TGCGCCAGCAGCTTGGCTGGGCCAGGTACCTACGAGCAGTACTTC. Translating it yields CASSLAGPGTYEQYF.

This clone has a single count. The chain links TRBV7-9 to TRBJ1-1, with D possibly TRBD1 on 6 matching bases. This CDR3 contains 14 residues. Germline loops: CDR1 SEHNR, CDR2 FQNEAQ (reference sequence). Between the trimmed V and J ends, which lost 1 base and 6 bases, there was a span of 12 bases. The CDR3 is CASSLGVAGAEAFF. CDR3 coding DNA: TGTGCCAGCAGCTTAGGTGTGGCAGGGGCTGAAGCTTTCTTT.

The chain combines TRBV5-1 with TRBJ1-1; D may be TRBD1 (5 bases). CDR1 SGHRS and CDR2 YFSETQ come from the germline V gene. V was shortened by 2 bases and J by 0 bases, with 14 bases between the two germline ends. The CDR3 runs 16 residues. For the CDR3, the DNA is TGCGCCAGCAGCTTCCAGGGAGGGAGTATGAACACTGAAGCTTTCTTT. Residues: CASSFQGGSMNTEAFF.